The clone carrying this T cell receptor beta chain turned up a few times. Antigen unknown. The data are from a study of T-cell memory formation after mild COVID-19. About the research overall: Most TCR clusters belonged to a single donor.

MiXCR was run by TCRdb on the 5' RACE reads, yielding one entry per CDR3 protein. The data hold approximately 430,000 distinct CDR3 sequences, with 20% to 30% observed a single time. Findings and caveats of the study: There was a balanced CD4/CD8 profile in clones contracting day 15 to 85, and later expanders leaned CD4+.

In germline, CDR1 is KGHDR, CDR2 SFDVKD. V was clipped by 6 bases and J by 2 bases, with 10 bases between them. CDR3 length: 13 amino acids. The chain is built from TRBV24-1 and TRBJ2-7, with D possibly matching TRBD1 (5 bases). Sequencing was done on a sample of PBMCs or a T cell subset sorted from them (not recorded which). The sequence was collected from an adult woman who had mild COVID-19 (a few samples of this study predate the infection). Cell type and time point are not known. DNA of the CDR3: TGTGCCACCAGTAAGGGGCTTCCCTACGAGCAGTACTTC. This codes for CATSKGLPYEQYF.